These 17 T cell receptor beta chains were sequenced from one sample in a study of blood T cell repertoires in COVID-19. Only in-frame clones appear in the TCRdb table, and some are missing; sequencing was by immunoSEQ multiplex PCR. Of approximately 460,000 clones in the sample, about 88% were seen once. Specimen: peripheral blood. The receptors originated from a man younger than 35 with COVID-19, enrolled during active disease.

J is TRBJ2-7 and V is TRBV5-1; 7 bases line up with TRBD2. The CDR3 covers 13 residues. The germline V gene has CDR1 SGHRS and CDR2 YFSETQ. Losses at the gene ends were 4 bases for V and 3 bases for J; bases not matched to a gene: 4. The CDR3 bases are TGCGCCAGCAGCGCAGCGGGACTCTACGAGCAGTACTTC. Protein: CASSAAGLYEQYF.

In this sample, this clone turned up once. This sequence joins TRBV30 and TRBJ2-3; 8 bases align to TRBD1. V shed 7 bases and J 5 bases; nucleotides not matched to a gene: 8. In germline, CDR1 is GTSNPN, CDR2 SVGIG (reference sequence). The CDR3 length is 13 residues. In nucleotides, the CDR3 is TGTGCCTTAGGACAGGGCCGGGTAGATACGCAGTATTTT. Translated: CALGQGRVDTQYF.

The chain is built from TRBV10-2 and TRBJ2-7, with TRBD2 matching over 11 bases. CDR1 and CDR2 from the germline V gene are WSHSY and SAAADI. The CDR3 has 16 residues. Unmatched junction bases numbered 6, after V lost 3 bases and J lost 2 bases. CDR3 bases: TGCGCCAGCAGTGACCCCGGGACTAGCGGACCCTACGAGCAGTACTTC. As protein: CASSDPGTSGPYEQYF.

The gene calls are TRBV3-1 (or the pseudogene TRBV3-2) and TRBJ2-5; 9 nucleotides align to TRBD1. Germline CDR1 reads LGHDT; CDR2 reads YNNKEL (reference sequence). The V segment lost 1 base and the J segment 4 bases; nucleotides outside the gene matches: 1. The CDR3 extends over 14 amino acids. The chain's CDR3 is CASSQGTGAETQYF. CDR3 DNA: TGTGCCAGCAGCCAAGGGACAGGGGCAGAGACCCAGTACTTC.

The chain employs TRBV5-4 and TRBJ1-4, with 7 bases that match TRBD1. The CDR3 has 13 amino acids. Germline lookup yields CDR1 SGHNT and CDR2 YYREEE (reference sequence). Trimming at V came to 2 bases and at J to 8 bases, leaving 3 bases not matched to a gene. The CDR3 sequence is CASSFGQEEKLFF. The CDR3 nucleotides read TGTGCCAGCAGCTTCGGACAGGAGGAAAAACTGTTTTTT.

On this clone itself: This sample also contains other DNA sequences that code for the same CDR3. The gene calls are TRBV30 and TRBJ1-3; D unclear. The CDR3 is 11 residues long. V lost 2 bases and J 4 bases, leaving 3 bases between the germline ends. Germline CDR1 GTSNPN, CDR2 SVGIG (reference sequence). The CDR3 region has the DNA TGTGCCTGGAGTCCAGGAAACACCATATATTTT. This encodes CAWSPGNTIYF. Together with reference TRBV30 and TRBJ1-3, the CDR3 gives the full variable domain: SQTIHQWPATLVQPVGSPLSLECTVEGTSNPNLYWYRQAAGRGLQLLFYSVGIGQISSEVPQNLSASRPQDRQFILSSKKLLLSDSGFYLCAWSPGNTIYFGEGSWLTVV.

A single count supports this clone. The chain uses TRBV3-1 (or the pseudogene TRBV3-2) and TRBJ2-7, with D perhaps TRBD1 (6 bases). Germline CDR1 reads LGHDT; CDR2 reads YNNKEL (reference sequence). V lost 2 bases, J lost 2 bases, and 13 bases lay in between. The CDR3 loop spans 15 amino acids. For the CDR3, the DNA is TGTGCCAGCAGCCAACTAACAGGGTTGCCCTACGAGCAGTACTTC. As protein: CASSQLTGLPYEQYF.

This clone was found once. The chain has TRBV12-2 and TRBJ2-1; the D segment call TRBD2 is taken from the table without a DNA check. TRBV12-2 is described as a pseudogene. CDR3 length equals 18 residues. CDR3 DNA sequence: TGTGCAAGTCGCTTCTATATGCTCGGCGGGAGAGATGGCAATGAGCAGTTCTTC. Translating gives CASRFYMLGGRDGNEQFF.

This clone was recorded only once. The chain employs TRBV7-8 and TRBJ1-6, with a weak D call TRBD1 (6 bases). The germline V gene encodes CDR1 SGHVS and CDR2 FQNEAQ. CDR3 length: 16 amino acids. Between the trimmed V and J ends, which lost 5 bases and 11 bases, there was a span of 22 bases. DNA of the CDR3: TGTGCCAGCAGCCCAGATGTGGGGACAAAATTGCCACCCCTCCACTTT. Protein: CASSPDVGTKLPPLHF.

The chain employs TRBV27 and TRBJ2-7; perhaps TRBD1 as D (7 bases). This CDR3 is built from 14 residues. Per germline, CDR1 MNHEY and CDR2 SMNVEV (reference sequence). The germline V and J ends were trimmed by 6 bases and 7 bases, with 19 bases remaining between them. CDR3 sequence: CASRGRGTVEEQYF. CDR3 coding DNA: TGTGCCAGCAGGGGCCGGGGGACAGTGGAGGAGCAGTACTTC.

The rearrangement uses TRBV9 and TRBJ2-3, with 9 nucleotides matching TRBD1. Germline values: CDR1 SGDLS, CDR2 YYNGEE. The V and J ends lost 4 bases and 6 bases, in that order; junction bases with no gene match: 9. This CDR3 region has 15 residues. CDR3 in amino acids: CASSPRDRDTDTQYF. CDR3 nucleotide sequence: TGTGCCAGCAGCCCCCGGGACAGGGATACGGATACGCAGTATTTT.

This clone has more than one count but fewer than ten. The chain uses TRBV30 and TRBJ2-3; D possibly corresponds to TRBD2 (6 bases). The CDR3 runs to 13 residues. CDR1 and CDR2 from the germline V gene are GTSNPN and SVGIG (reference sequence). Trimming shortened V by 0 bases and J by 6 bases, and 10 bases separated the two germline ends. This CDR3 reads CAWSVHLADTQYF. In DNA, the CDR3 is TGTGCCTGGAGTGTACACCTAGCGGATACGCAGTATTTT.

The gene calls are TRBV29-1 and TRBJ2-5, with 11 bases matching TRBD2. The CDR3 is 14 amino acids. J was trimmed by 4 bases and V by 7 bases; bases with no gene match: 8. Germline CDR1 reads SQVTM; CDR2 reads ANQGSEA. CDR3 region: CSAVAGGRPETQYF. The CDR3 DNA reads as TGCAGCGCCGTAGCGGGAGGGCGTCCAGAGACCCAGTACTTC. The full variable domain, with the rest looked up from reference TRBV29-1 and TRBJ2-5, is SAVISQKPSRDICQRGTSLTIQCQVDSQVTMMFWYRQQPGQSLTLIATANQGSEATYESGFVIDKFPISRPNLTFSTLTVSNMSPEDSSIYLCSAVAGGRPETQYFGPGTRLLVL.

The chain couples TRBV12-3 or TRBV12-4 to TRBJ1-1, with 9 bases aligning to TRBD1. The V gene end was trimmed by 5 bases and the J gene end by 4 bases; junction bases not matched to a gene: 2. The CDR3 loop spans 13 amino acids. CDR3 DNA: TGTGCCAGCAGTAAGACAGGGGGCACTGAAGCTTTCTTT. Translating gives CASSKTGGTEAFF.

The chain recombines TRBV7-9 with TRBJ2-5; D remains ambiguous. Per germline, CDR1 SEHNR and CDR2 FQNEAQ (reference sequence). The length of the CDR3 is 12 residues. V lost 3 bases and J 7 bases, leaving 9 bases between the germline ends. The CDR3 DNA reads as TGTGCCAGCAGCTTTACTGGCGGGACCCAGTACTTC. Protein sequence: CASSFTGGTQYF. Looking up the rest from reference TRBV7-9 and TRBJ2-5 gives the full variable domain: DTGVSQNPRHKITKRGQNVTFRCDPISEHNRLYWYRQTLGQGPEFLTYFQNEAQLEKSRLLSDRFSAERPKGSFSTLEIQRTEQGDSAMYLCASSFTGGTQYFGPGTRLLVL.

On this clone: One end of the junction fails to match germline, which may point to a read error. The V and J genes are TRBV7-7 and TRBJ2-1; 13 bases align to TRBD2. The germline V gene encodes CDR1 SSHAT and CDR2 FNYEAQ (reference sequence). The CDR3 has 15 amino acids. The CDR3: CASSTGLAGNNEQFF. The CDR3 DNA reads as TGTGCTAGCAGCACGGGACTAGCGGGGAACAATGAGCAGTTCTTC.

The chain links TRBV9 to TRBJ2-3, with D unclear. CDR3 length equals 14 residues. V was cut by 0 bases and J by 3 bases, with 8 bases left in between. CDR1 and CDR2 from the germline V gene are SGDLS and YYNGEE. Here the CDR3 reads CASSVAPFTDTQYF. The CDR3 DNA sequence: TGTGCCAGCAGCGTAGCTCCCTTTACAGATACGCAGTATTTT.